These T cell receptor beta chains were read from a single sample in a study of blood T cell repertoires in COVID-19. Clones were read by immunoSEQ multiplex PCR, and TCRdb kept only the in-frame ones, dropping some. Seen here are approximately 280,000 clones, approximately 85% observed once, and the top ten hold 9.5% to 12%. The sample taken for sequencing was peripheral blood. The receptors stem from a woman between 70 and 85 years old with acute or convalescent COVID-19. Each CDR3 is given with its conserved first and last residue. D genes are given only for firm matches. Part of the rows lack a size; the others show once, few, many or a class for expanded clones.

d_gene	v_gene	abundance	j_gene	CDR3aa	CDR3nt
TRBD1	TRBV6-5	NA	TRBJ2-2	CASSYEGAGTGELFF	TGTGCCAGCAGTTACGAGGGGGCTGGCACCGGGGAGCTGTTTTTT
NA	TRBV5-5	NA	TRBJ1-5	CASSLAAGGSGNQPQHF	TGTGCCAGCAGCTTGGCCGCGGGGGGCTCTGGCAATCAGCCCCAGCATTTT
TRBD2	TRBV7-6	NA	TRBJ2-5	CASSLARGDQETQYF	TGTGCCAGCAGCTTAGCGCGGGGGGACCAAGAGACCCAGTACTTC
NA	TRBV3-1/TRBV3-2	once	TRBJ1-2	CASRPGGQSNYGYTF	TGTGCCAGCAGACCGGGGGGGCAATCTAACTATGGCTACACCTTC
TRBD1	TRBV10-1	NA	TRBJ2-4	CASSDSALDRALGKNIQYF	TGCGCCAGCAGCGACTCTGCCCTAGACAGGGCCCTTGGCAAAAACATTCAGTACTTC
TRBD1	TRBV7-6	once	TRBJ1-4	CASSLGGTGGAGEKLFF	TGTGCCAGCAGCTTAGGGGGGACAGGGGGCGCAGGAGAAAAACTGTTTTTT
TRBD2	TRBV5-4	NA	TRBJ2-1	CASSFGTRMASSYNEQFF	TGTGCCAGCAGCTTCGGGACTAGAATGGCATCCTCCTACAATGAGCAGTTCTTC
NA	TRBV6-5	NA	TRBJ1-6	CASRPGGGGGSPLHF	TGTGCCAGCAGGCCAGGAGGTGGCGGTGGGTCACCCCTCCACTTT
NA	TRBV6-6	once	TRBJ2-3	CASRPRDTQYF	TGTGCCAGCAGGCCCCGGGATACGCAGTATTTT
TRBD1	TRBV11-2	few	TRBJ2-7	CASSLEDREYGEQYF	TGTGCCAGCAGCTTGGAAGACAGGGAATACGGCGAGCAGTACTTC
NA	TRBV9	NA	TRBJ1-3	CASSLGRSTGNTIYF	TGTGCCAGCAGCCTCGGGAGGAGTACTGGAAACACCATATATTTT
NA	TRBV19	NA	TRBJ2-1	CASSTTGLNEQFF	TGTGCCAGTAGTACCACAGGGTTGAATGAGCAGTTCTTC
TRBD1	TRBV5-6	NA	TRBJ1-1	CASSGTGMENTEAFF	TGTGCCAGCAGCGGGACAGGGATGGAGAACACTGAAGCTTTCTTT